One and the same sample provided the 9 T cell receptor beta chains below, sequenced in a study of blood T cell repertoires in COVID-19. Here immunoSEQ multiplex PCR was the method, and the copy in TCRdb shows in-frame clones only, minus some. The repertoire holds hundreds of thousands of clones, with 85% to 90% as singletons. Material: PBMCs or T cells enriched from blood (not recorded which). These receptors all stem from a man aged 25 to 45 who had recovered from COVID-19.

The chain uses TRBV6-5 and TRBJ2-7; 9 bases are a match to TRBD2. Looked up from germline, CDR1 is MNHEY and CDR2 is SVGAGI. The CDR3 is 15 amino acids. V lost 6 bases and J lost 6; bases outside the gene matches: 12. This CDR3 is CASRTRGSGSGEQYF. CDR3 in DNA: TGTGCCAGCAGGACCCGGGGTAGCGGGAGTGGCGAGCAGTACTTC.

The J gene is TRBJ2-5, the V gene TRBV6-5; 7 bases fit TRBD2. The CDR3 has 14 amino acids. Trimming took 6 bases from V and 5 from J; bases not matched to a gene: 9. Germline CDR1 and CDR2: MNHEY and SVGAGI. The CDR3 region has the DNA TGTGCCAGCAGACCCTTACCCGGGGGGGAGACCCAGTACTTC. Translated: CASRPLPGGETQYF.

J is TRBJ2-7 and V is TRBV2; D is possibly TRBD2 (5 bases). Germline loops: CDR1 SNHLY, CDR2 FYNNEI. CDR3 size: 13 residues. V was shortened by 5 bases and J by 3 bases, with 11 bases between the two germline ends. The CDR3 loop reads CASSLGLNYEQYF. The CDR3 DNA is TGTGCCAGCAGTCTCGGACTGAACTACGAGCAGTACTTC. Supplemented by reference TRBV2 and TRBJ2-7, the full variable domain reads EPEVTQTPSHQVTQMGQEVILRCVPISNHLYFYWYRQILGQKVEFLVSFYNNEISEKSEIFDDQFSVERPDGSNFTLKIRSTKLEDSAMYFCASSLGLNYEQYFGPGTRLTVT.

This rearrangement joins TRBV5-1 to TRBJ2-3; the match to TRBD2 covers 7 bases. Germline values: CDR1 SGHRS, CDR2 YFSETQ. With V trimmed by 2 bases and J by 4 bases, 7 bases remained unmatched. CDR3 length: 15 residues. The CDR3, as DNA: TGCGCCAGCAGCTTCCAGCGGGGAGGCCCAGATACGCAGTATTTT. It yields the protein CASSFQRGGPDTQYF.

The chain employs TRBV27 and TRBJ1-5, with D possibly being TRBD1 (5 bases). The CDR3 is 13 residues long. Trimming took 5 bases from V and 4 from J, leaving 9 bases between them. CDR1 is MNHEY and CDR2 is SMNVEV in the germline V gene (reference sequence). The CDR3 region is CASSHQGNQPQHF. In nucleotides, the CDR3 is TGTGCCAGCAGTCATCAGGGTAATCAGCCCCAGCATTTT.

The gene calls are TRBV27 and TRBJ2-7, with TRBD2 matching 10 bases. Unmatched junction bases numbered 6, after V lost 7 bases and J lost 3 bases. The germline gives CDR1 MNHEY, CDR2 SMNVEV (reference sequence). The CDR3 length is 14 residues. The CDR3 region has the DNA TGTGCCAGCACCGGGACTAGCGATGTCTACGAGCAGTACTTC. Translating gives CASTGTSDVYEQYF.

The rearrangement joins TRBV28 to TRBJ2-7; maybe TRBD2 (5 bases). This CDR3 comprises 13 residues. V gave up 2 bases and J gave up 3 bases, with 8 bases separating them. Per germline, CDR1 MDHEN and CDR2 SYDVKM. The chain's CDR3 is CASSLDGLYEQYF. CDR3 coding DNA: TGTGCCAGCAGTTTAGACGGACTCTACGAGCAGTACTTC.

The chain has TRBV7-3 and TRBJ1-4, with TRBD1 matching over 11 bases. The CDR3 consists of 20 residues. CDR1 and CDR2 from the germline V gene are SGHTA and FQGTGA. Germline trimming cut 2 bases from V and 5 bases from J; bases unmatched to any gene: 16. The CDR3 DNA reads TGTGCCAGCAGCTTAGGTGGAGGGACAGGGGGTGATTTACCCAATGAAAAACTGTTTTTT. Amino acid sequence: CASSLGGGTGGDLPNEKLFF. The complete variable domain, with remaining parts taken from reference TRBV7-3 and TRBJ1-4, reads GAGVSQTPSNKVTEKGKYVELRCDPISGHTALYWYRQSLGQGPEFLIYFQGTGAADDSGLPNDRFFAVRPEGSVSTLKIQRTERGDSAVYLCASSLGGGTGGDLPNEKLFFGSGTQLSVL.

The chain uses TRBV15 and TRBJ1-5, with 7 bases aligning to TRBD1. CDR1 LNHNV and CDR2 YYDKDF come from the germline V gene (reference sequence). Trimming removed 2 bases from V and 6 bases from J; junction bases left unmatched: 4. There are 14 residues in the CDR3. The CDR3 DNA reads as TGTGCCACCAGCAGACAGACAGGGAGTCAGCCCCAGCATTTT. Amino acid sequence: CATSRQTGSQPQHF. Drawing the rest from reference TRBV15 and TRBJ1-5, the complete variable domain is DAMVIQNPRYQVTQFGKPVTLSCSQTLNHNVMYWYQQKSSQAPKLLFHYYDKDFNNEADTPDNFQSRRPNTSFCFLDIRSPGLGDTAMYLCATSRQTGSQPQHFGDGTRLSIL.